The clone carrying this T cell receptor (beta chain) was observed a handful of times. This specimen comes from a study of blood T cell repertoires in COVID-19. Across the whole study: The analysed material was cDNA or gDNA that came from T cells, B-cell-depleted T cells, or PBMCs.

Generated by immunoSEQ multiplex PCR, the TCRdb table keeps only in-frame clones and is missing some. Altogether approximately 65,000 clones are present, under 80% being singletons, with the ten largest covering 15% to 20%. Germline V CDR1 and CDR2: KGHSH, LQKENI. V was clipped by 1 base and J by 6 bases, with 16 bases between them. The CDR3 has 17 amino acids. The sequence came from a man between 60 and 75 years old with acute or convalescent COVID-19. This chain links TRBV18 with TRBJ1-6; D not certain. Specimen: peripheral blood. The CDR3 DNA is TGTGCCAGCTCACCACGAGAGGGCACGAAGGGTAATTCACCCCTCCACTTT. Its protein product is CASSPREGTKGNSPLHF.